The rows below give T cell receptor beta chains drawn from one sample of a study of CD8 T cells in ankylosing spondylitis. TCRdb re-called the 5' RACE reads through MiXCR, storing one row per CDR3 protein. The sample contains 200,000 to 250,000 distinct CDR3 sequences, approximately 20% of which appear only once. The sequenced sample consisted of blood, either unsorted or a sorted T cell fraction (not recorded which). The receptor set was obtained from a male donor with ankylosing spondylitis. The CDR3 runs from the conserved cysteine through the conserved F or W. The D gene is left open where the match is weak. Clone size is stated in some rows and not others, as once, few, many or a class when expanded.

v_gene	abundance	j_gene	len	d_gene	CDR3nt	CDR3aa
TRBV6-4	few	TRBJ2-7	15	-	TGTGCCAGCAGTGATGACCTTGGGCCATCCGGCGAGCAGTACTTC	CASSDDLGPSGEQYF
TRBV6-5	once	TRBJ2-1	17	TRBD2	TGTGCCAGCAGTTATCTGGGGCTAGCGGTCTCCTACAATGAGCAGTTCTTC	CASSYLGLAVSYNEQFF
TRBV12-3/TRBV12-4	many	TRBJ1-2	12	-	TGTGCCAGCAGTTTGGGTAGTTATGGCTACACCTTC	CASSLGSYGYTF
TRBV10-3	few	TRBJ1-6	15	TRBD1	TGTGCCATCAGTGAGGCAGGGGGCGAGGGGTCACCCCTCCACTTT	CAISEAGGEGSPLHF
TRBV20-1	-	TRBJ2-7	15	-	TGCAGTGCTAGAGATCGTGAGGAGGGTCTCTACGAGCAGTACTTC	CSARDREEGLYEQYF
TRBV6-2/TRBV6-3	-	TRBJ2-2	21	TRBD2	TGTGCCAGCAGTTACCCTGGGACTAGCGGGAGGGTGCCGCACGGCACCGGGGAGCTGTTTTTT	CASSYPGTSGRVPHGTGELFF
TRBV7-3	-	TRBJ1-1	14	TRBD1	TGTGCCAGCAGCTCCAGGCGGGGGGACAGTCAAGCTTTCTTT	CASSSRRGDSQAFF
TRBV7-8	-	TRBJ1-5	17	TRBD1	TGTGCCAGCAGCTTAGAGGGGGCAGCTCTGAGGAATCAGCCCCAGCATTTT	CASSLEGAALRNQPQHF
TRBV6-5	-	TRBJ2-7	14	-	TGTGCCAGCAGTTTGGACGTGAGCTCCTACGAGCAGTACTTC	CASSLDVSSYEQYF
TRBV4-2	few	TRBJ2-1	16	TRBD2	TGTGCCAGCAGCCAAACATTAGCGGGAGCCCTCAATGAGCAGTTCTTC	CASSQTLAGALNEQFF
TRBV6-5	few	TRBJ2-7	15	TRBD1	TGTGCCAGCAGTTATGGACAGGGGGCATGGGACGAGCAGTACTTC	CASSYGQGAWDEQYF
TRBV9	few	TRBJ2-7	15	TRBD2	TGTGCCAGCAGCGCGCTAGCGGGGCCCTCCTACGAGCAGTACTTC	CASSALAGPSYEQYF
TRBV20-1	-	TRBJ2-3	15	TRBD2	TGCAGTGCTAGGTTACTAGCGGGGGTGGGAGATACGCAGTATTTT	CSARLLAGVGDTQYF
TRBV19	-	TRBJ2-7	14	-	TGTGCCACCGCCCCGGGGACCAGCTCCTACGAGCAGTACTTC	CATAPGTSSYEQYF
TRBV7-9	-	TRBJ2-1	14	-	TGTGCCAGCAGCCCTTTATTGAGTCGGAATGAGCAGTTCTTC	CASSPLLSRNEQFF
TRBV3-1	-	TRBJ2-1	17	TRBD2	TGTGCCAGCAGTTTGGGACTAGCGGGAGAATTTTACAATGAGCAGTTCTTC	CASSLGLAGEFYNEQFF
TRBV20-1	few	TRBJ2-3	14	-	TGCAGTGCAATTGGGGGGCTGGTAACAGATACGCAGTATTTT	CSAIGGLVTDTQYF
TRBV7-8	many	TRBJ2-1	13	-	TGTGCCAGCAGCTTAGCCAGGGAGTATGAGCAGTTCTTC	CASSLAREYEQFF
TRBV3-1	-	TRBJ2-7	15	TRBD2	TGTGCCAGCAGCCAAGGGCTAGCGGGGAACTACGAGCAGTACTTC	CASSQGLAGNYEQYF
TRBV27	few	TRBJ2-1	15	-	TGTGCCAGCAGTTTAACCGTTTACGGGATAAATGAGCAGTTCTTC	CASSLTVYGINEQFF
TRBV6-1	-	TRBJ2-2	15	-	TGTGCCAGCAGTGAAGGGTCAGTGGCCACCGGGGAGCTGTTTTTT	CASSEGSVATGELFF
TRBV6-2/TRBV6-3	-	TRBJ2-3	15	-	TGTGCCAGCGGAGGACTCGAGGGTGGCACAGATACGCAGTATTTT	CASGGLEGGTDTQYF
TRBV11-2	few	TRBJ2-1	19	TRBD2	TGTGCCAGCAGTTTGGAGGTCTCGGGACTAGCGATGCCCTACAATGAGCAGTTCTTC	CASSLEVSGLAMPYNEQFF
TRBV10-3	-	TRBJ1-5	14	-	TGTGCCATCAGTGAGGTAGGGGTGAGCCAGCCCCAGCATTTT	CAISEVGVSQPQHF
TRBV19	few	TRBJ2-2	17	TRBD2	TGTGCCAGTAGTATTGTACTAGCGGGAACGGGCACCGGGGAGCTGTTTTTT	CASSIVLAGTGTGELFF
TRBV19	-	TRBJ2-1	15	-	TGTGCCAGTAGTCCCAGTTTGCGTACCTACAATGAGCAGTTCTTC	CASSPSLRTYNEQFF
TRBV12-3/TRBV12-4	-	TRBJ2-7	13	-	TGTGCCAGCAGTTTGGCGACATCGGGCGAGCAGTACTTC	CASSLATSGEQYF
TRBV4-1	-	TRBJ1-5	17	-	TGCGCCAGCAGCCAAGACTGGGGGGATGAGAGCAATCAGCCCCAGCATTTT	CASSQDWGDESNQPQHF
TRBV12-3/TRBV12-4	few	TRBJ2-7	15	-	TGTGCCAGCAGTTTGTCCTTACAGGACCCCCAGGAGCAGTACTTC	CASSLSLQDPQEQYF
TRBV5-1	many	TRBJ1-1	13	-	TGCGCCAGCAGCTTTGAAGGGGGCACTGAAGCTTTCTTT	CASSFEGGTEAFF
TRBV6-5	-	TRBJ2-7	14	-	TGTGCCAGCAGTTCTCCGGGGCGAAGTTACGAGCAGTACTTC	CASSSPGRSYEQYF
TRBV7-8	few	TRBJ2-3	16	TRBD2	TGTGCCAGCAGCTCGAGGGCGGGAGGCCCCACAGATACGCAGTATTTT	CASSSRAGGPTDTQYF
TRBV6-2/TRBV6-3	-	TRBJ2-7	15	TRBD2	TGTGCCATCACCCTGGGCGGGAGCCCTACCTACGAGCAGTACTTC	CAITLGGSPTYEQYF
TRBV7-6	few	TRBJ2-1	14	-	TGTGCCAGCAGCTTAGCGAGGCGGGGCAATGAGCAGTTCTTC	CASSLARRGNEQFF
TRBV4-1	-	TRBJ1-2	14	TRBD1	TGCGCCAGCAGCCACGGGACAGGGGTTTTGGGCTACACCTTC	CASSHGTGVLGYTF
TRBV2	many	TRBJ2-7	13	-	TGTGCCAGCACGGCAGGGAGCTCCTACGAGCAGTACTTC	CASTAGSSYEQYF
TRBV9	few	TRBJ2-3	15	-	TGTGCCAGCAGCGCGATCGGGGTCGAGGTAGATACGCAGTATTTT	CASSAIGVEVDTQYF
TRBV10-3	-	TRBJ1-5	14	-	TGTGCCATCAGTGGGGTGGATAGCAATCAGCCCCAGCATTTT	CAISGVDSNQPQHF
TRBV4-1	few	TRBJ2-2	15	-	TGCGCCAGCAGCCAAGAGTGGGGCGGGACCGGGGAGCTGTTTTTT	CASSQEWGGTGELFF
TRBV7-8	few	TRBJ2-1	17	TRBD2	TGTGCCAGCAGCTTCGCCCCACTAGCGGGAGTAGGAAATGAGCAGTTCTTC	CASSFAPLAGVGNEQFF
TRBV20-1	few	TRBJ2-7	19	TRBD1	TGCAGTGCTAGAGACTCAATCCAACAAGCCGGGACAGGGAGGGACGAGCAGTACTTC	CSARDSIQQAGTGRDEQYF
TRBV6-2/TRBV6-3	many	TRBJ2-1	17	TRBD2	TGTGCCAGCAGTTACTCAGTAGCGGGCAATAACCACAATGAGCAGTTCTTC	CASSYSVAGNNHNEQFF
TRBV5-1	many	TRBJ1-1	14	-	TGCGCCAGCAGCTACAGACAGGCTAACACTGAAGCTTTCTTT	CASSYRQANTEAFF
TRBV12-3/TRBV12-4	-	TRBJ2-2	16	-	TGTGCCAGCAGTTTATGGCAGGGAGAAAACACCGGGGAGCTGTTTTTT	CASSLWQGENTGELFF
TRBV9	-	TRBJ2-1	15	-	TGTGCCAGCAGCGTAGGCGGGGGCCCCGACAATGAGCAGTTCTTC	CASSVGGGPDNEQFF
TRBV11-2	-	TRBJ1-1	14	-	TGTGCCAGCAGTCCTACTTTAGTGGGCACTGAAGCTTTCTTT	CASSPTLVGTEAFF
TRBV18	few	TRBJ2-7	12	-	TGTGCCAGCTCACCTCAATATCCCGAGCAGTACTTC	CASSPQYPEQYF
TRBV27	many	TRBJ2-3	14	-	TGTGCCAGTGCCCCGCGCTTTCCCCGGGATACGCAGTATTTT	CASAPRFPRDTQYF